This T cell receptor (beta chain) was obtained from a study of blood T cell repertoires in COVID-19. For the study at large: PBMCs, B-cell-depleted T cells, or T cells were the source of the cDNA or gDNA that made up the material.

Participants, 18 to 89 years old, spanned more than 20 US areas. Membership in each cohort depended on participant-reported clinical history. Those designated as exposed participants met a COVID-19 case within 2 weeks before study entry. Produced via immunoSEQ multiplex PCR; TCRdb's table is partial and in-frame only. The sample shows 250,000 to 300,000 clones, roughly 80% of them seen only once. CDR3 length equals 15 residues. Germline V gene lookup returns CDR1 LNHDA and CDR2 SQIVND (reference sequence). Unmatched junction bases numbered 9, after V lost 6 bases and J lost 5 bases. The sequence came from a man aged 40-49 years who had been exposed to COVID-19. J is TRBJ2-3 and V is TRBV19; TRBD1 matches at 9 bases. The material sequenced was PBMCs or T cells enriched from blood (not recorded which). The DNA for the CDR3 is TGTGCCAGTAGCCCCCGGGACAGGGCGCTAGATACGCAGTATTTT. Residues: CASSPRDRALDTQYF.